Below, 7 T cell receptor beta chains from the same sample are listed, as sequenced in a study of T cells in Graves' hyperthyroidism and ophthalmopathy. Regions amplified from RNA transcripts were the TCR beta CDR3 regions. TCR CDR3 regions were first amplified by RT-PCR with HTBI primers. TCRdb processed the multiplex PCR reads anew with MiXCR; each CDR3 protein has one entry. This table has about 610,000 distinct CDR3 sequences, more than 15% appearing once. The sequenced material came from blood. The receptor set was obtained from a woman in her 40s with Graves' ophthalmopathy.

The chain uses TRBV7-2 and TRBJ2-7; the D call may be TRBD1 or TRBD2 (6 bases each). The CDR3 is 14 amino acids. Germline V CDR1 and CDR2: SGHTA, FQGNSA. V was clipped by 7 bases and J by 0 bases, with 13 bases between them. The CDR3 nucleotides are TGTGCCAGCAAAAGGGGGGCCAGCTCCTACGAGCAGTACTTC. Its protein product is CASKRGASSYEQYF.

The chain combines TRBV3-1 with TRBJ2-2; D call uncertain. V was trimmed by 3 bases and J by 2 bases, leaving 7 bases between them. CDR1 is LGHDT and CDR2 is YNNKEL in the germline V gene (reference sequence). The CDR3 totals 14 residues. CDR3 loop: CASSQETNTGELFF. The CDR3 region has the DNA TGTGCCAGCAGCCAGGAGACCAACACCGGGGAGCTGTTTTTT.

This clonotype was found a few times. The rearrangement joins TRBV20-1 to TRBJ2-7; TRBD2 matches at 9 bases. Unmatched junction bases numbered 17, after V lost 4 bases and J lost 1 base. Germline assignment: CDR1 DFQATT and CDR2 SNEGSKA (reference sequence). The CDR3 sequence is 18 residues long. The DNA of the CDR3 is TGCAGTGCTACTCCATCGGGGCGGGGGGGCCGTGTGTCCTACGAGCAGTACTTC. Its protein product is CSATPSGRGGRVSYEQYF.

In its sample, this clonotype was seen a few times. This chain links TRBV27 with TRBJ2-1; TRBD2 might be the D (6 bases). The CDR3 runs to 14 residues. Trimming took off 5 bases at V and 10 bases at J, with 18 bases between the two ends. Germline V CDR1 and CDR2: MNHEY, SMNVEV (reference sequence). The CDR3 spells CASSRLATRGEQFF. The CDR3 region has the DNA TGTGCCAGCAGTAGGTTAGCGACTAGAGGAGAGCAGTTCTTC.

This chain joins TRBV11-2 and TRBJ1-4, with no clear D. Trimming stripped 5 bases from V and 7 bases from J, with 14 bases between. This CDR3 is 14 amino acids long. The V gene's germline CDR1 is SGHAT and CDR2 FQNNGV. The chain's CDR3 is CASSPGGPIEKLFF. The CDR3 DNA sequence: TGTGCCAGCAGCCCCGGAGGCCCGATTGAAAAACTGTTTTTT.

In this sample, this clonotype turned up a few times. V gene TRBV12-3 or TRBV12-4 combines with J gene TRBJ2-3; D unclear. Between the trimmed V and J ends, which lost 5 bases and 0 bases, there was a span of 9 bases. The CDR3 runs to 14 residues. In nucleotides, the CDR3 is TGTGCCAGCAGTCAACAAGCTAGCACAGATACGCAGTATTTT. Translation: CASSQQASTDTQYF.

V usage is TRBV7-2 and J usage is TRBJ2-3; 9 nucleotides line up with TRBD1. Trimming at V came to 6 bases and at J to 3 bases, leaving 7 bases not matched to a gene. This CDR3 contains 15 residues. Looked up from germline, CDR1 is SGHTA and CDR2 is FQGNSA. The CDR3 nucleotides are TGTGCCAGCAGACCGGGACAGGGCCATACAGATACGCAGTATTTT. It yields the protein CASRPGQGHTDTQYF.